Described below is a single T cell receptor (beta chain) sequence and its context. The antigen it recognizes is unknown. No much larger clone is present one base from it, and per-base qualities are unavailable. For sequencing of the TCRbeta CDR3 region, genomic DNA was extracted from the sorted cells. The immunoSEQ Assay was used for sequencing of TCRbeta CDR3 regions. TCRdb provides this immuneACCESS table in a form limited to in-frame rearrangements. Some clones are lacking; in checked studies, under half of them reflect an unresolved V gene, and why the rest are absent is not known. The table for this sample lists almost 70,000 clones; 91% of them were counted only once. In total, the top ten clones hold approximately 0.3% of the sample. The data stem from a study of OX40 agonist ivuxolimab in advanced cancers. Background for the entire study: Ivuxolimab was an agonistic, fully human IgG2 monoclonal antibody directed against OX40 (CD134), a costimulatory receptor. Intravenous ivuxolimab was administered to patients every 2 weeks at six dose levels: 0.01, 0.1, 0.3, 1.5, 3 and 10 mg/kg. Of the approximately 54 dose-escalation patients, hepatocellular carcinoma was present in approximately 20, melanoma in approximately 15, renal cell carcinoma in 9 and head and neck cancer in 9. In the dose-escalation cohort, approximately 83% of patients were male, and the mean age was around 65 years with a range of roughly 20 to 80. Patients were allowed to have had prior anti-PD-1, anti-PD-L1 or anti-CTLA-4 therapy, and more than 35% of the dose-escalation patients had been treated with checkpoint inhibitors. Three dose-escalation patients achieved partial responses, one with hepatocellular carcinoma and two with cutaneous melanoma. Peripheral TCRbeta sequencing aimed to test whether ivuxolimab altered TCR sequence diversity and caused clonal T-cell expansion. The monotherapy dose-escalation portion (N ≈ 52 patients) of the phase I ivuxolimab trial is reported in the paper. Results and caveats for the whole study, not just this receptor: Low levels of normalized T-cell clonal expansion were also seen in some patients who did not respond. After ivuxolimab, CD8+ T cells had more expanded clones than CD4+ T cells on average. At doses of 0.1 to 3.0 mg/kg, clonal expansion of both CD4+ and CD8+ T cells in blood was seen between baseline and week 6. Antigen specificity was not determined for the clonally expanded peripheral T cells. Partial responders in the 0.1-3.0 mg/kg groups had among the lowest normalized peripheral clonal expansion, especially among CD8+ T cells.

The CDR3 starts with the cysteine, ends with the phenylalanine, and has 17 residues. The retained sequence is limited to the CDR3, 51 bases, with the frame set at the first base. Trimming takes 6 bases off V and 8 bases off J; junction bases not matched to a gene: 16. Reading the germline V gene gives CDR1 MRHNA and CDR2 SNTAGT. Patients with a history of autoimmune disease or receiving systemic immunosuppression were excluded from the trial. Peripheral blood for TCR sequencing was collected from all dose cohorts at baseline, on cycle 4 day 1, and on cycle 7 day 1. The samples were taken from a phase I, first-in-human, multicenter, open-label dose-escalation trial of ivuxolimab. The trial enrolled adults with locally advanced or metastatic head and neck squamous cell, hepatocellular, melanoma or renal cell carcinoma. Before TCR sequencing, CD4+ T cells and CD8+ T cells were sorted from peripheral blood as separate populations.

The sequence is built from TRBV6-4 and TRBJ2-4; TRBD1 matches 10 bases in the middle. The source of this sequence is an adult with an advanced solid tumor such as melanoma, head and neck, liver or kidney cancer. Here the sequenced sample was CD4+ or CD8+ T cells sorted from blood, taken in a trial of the OX40 agonist ivuxolimab. The DNA is as follows: TGTGCCAGCAGACACCACCCGGACAGGGGGAGGGAGGACATTCAGTACTTC. It is translated as CASRHHPDRGREDIQYF.